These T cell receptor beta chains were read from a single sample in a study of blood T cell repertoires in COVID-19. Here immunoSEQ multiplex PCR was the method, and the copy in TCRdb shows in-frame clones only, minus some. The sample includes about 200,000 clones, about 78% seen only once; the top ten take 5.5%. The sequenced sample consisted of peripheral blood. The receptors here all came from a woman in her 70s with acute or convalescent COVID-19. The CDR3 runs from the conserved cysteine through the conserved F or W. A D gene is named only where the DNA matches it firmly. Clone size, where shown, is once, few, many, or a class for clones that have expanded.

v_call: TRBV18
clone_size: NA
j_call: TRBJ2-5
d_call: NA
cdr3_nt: TGTGCCAGCTCACCAATCTCTCTCGGGAGTGGTGAGACCCAGTACTTC
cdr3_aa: CASSPISLGSGETQYF

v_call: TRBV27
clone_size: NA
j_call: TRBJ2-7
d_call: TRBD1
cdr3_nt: TGTGCCAGCAGTTTCCGGGACAGGTACTCCTACGAGCAGTACTTC
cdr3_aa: CASSFRDRYSYEQYF

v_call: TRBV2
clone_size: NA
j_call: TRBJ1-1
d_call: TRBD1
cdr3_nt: TGTGCCAGCAGTGAATTAGACAGGGGGGACACTGAAGCTTTCTTT
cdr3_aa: CASSELDRGDTEAFF

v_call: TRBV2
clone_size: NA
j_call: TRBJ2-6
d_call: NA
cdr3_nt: TGTGCCAGCAAATGGGACACCGACTCTGGGGCCAACGTCCTGACTTTC
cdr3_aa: CASKWDTDSGANVLTF

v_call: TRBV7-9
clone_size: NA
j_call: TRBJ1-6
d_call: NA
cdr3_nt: TGTGCCAGCACCCCAGGCGGAACAGGGTGGAATTCACCCCTCCACTTT
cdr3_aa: CASTPGGTGWNSPLHF

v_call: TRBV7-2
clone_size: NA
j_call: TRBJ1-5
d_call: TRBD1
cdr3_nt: TGTGCCAGCAGCCTCGACAGGGGTAGTCAGCCCCAGCATTTT
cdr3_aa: CASSLDRGSQPQHF

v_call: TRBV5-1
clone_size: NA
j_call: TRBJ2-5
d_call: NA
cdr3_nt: TGCGCCAGCAGCTTGGACCAGGGAGAGACCCAGTACTTC
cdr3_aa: CASSLDQGETQYF

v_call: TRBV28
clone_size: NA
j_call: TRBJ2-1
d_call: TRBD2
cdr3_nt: TGTGCCAGCAGTGCGCCGGGACTAGCGGACATCAATGAGCAGTTCTTC
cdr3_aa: CASSAPGLADINEQFF

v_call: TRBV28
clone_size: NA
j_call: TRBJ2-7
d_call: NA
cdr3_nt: TGTGCCAGCATCCCCCGAGCGGGTAAATGGTACGAGCAGTACTTC
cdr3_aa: CASIPRAGKWYEQYF

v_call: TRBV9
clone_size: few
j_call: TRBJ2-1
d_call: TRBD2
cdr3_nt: TGTGCCAGCAGAGCACTAGGTGGGAGGGAAAATGAGCAGTTCTTC
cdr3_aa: CASRALGGRENEQFF

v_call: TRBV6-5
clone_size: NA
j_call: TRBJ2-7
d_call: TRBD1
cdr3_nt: TGTGCCAGCAGTTACTCAGCCGGGACAGGTAACAACGAGCAGTACTTC
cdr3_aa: CASSYSAGTGNNEQYF

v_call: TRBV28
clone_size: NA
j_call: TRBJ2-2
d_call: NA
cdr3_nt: TGTGCCAGCAGTTTATCGGACTCTGCGAACACCGGGGAGCTGTTTTTT
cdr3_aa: CASSLSDSANTGELFF

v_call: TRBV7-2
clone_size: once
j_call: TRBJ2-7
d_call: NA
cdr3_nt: TGTGCCAGCAGCTTGGGCCAGGGGAGCTCCTACGAGCAGTACTTC
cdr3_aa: CASSLGQGSSYEQYF

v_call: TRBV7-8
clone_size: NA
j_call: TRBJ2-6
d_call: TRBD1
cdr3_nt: TGTGCCAGCAGCTTAGGGACAGGGATCCGTGGGGCCAACGTCCTGACTTTC
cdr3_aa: CASSLGTGIRGANVLTF

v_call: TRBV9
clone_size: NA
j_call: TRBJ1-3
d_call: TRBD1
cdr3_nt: TGTGCCAGCAGCGGGGGTGCTTCCTGGGGACAGGGACTCATTAAGAGCTCTGGAAACACCATATATTTT
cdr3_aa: CASSGGASWGQGLIKSSGNTIYF

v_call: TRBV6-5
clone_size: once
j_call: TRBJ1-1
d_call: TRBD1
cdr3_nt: TGTGCCAGCAGTTACGCCGGGACAGGGGGTCCTGAAGCTTTCTTT
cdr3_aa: CASSYAGTGGPEAFF

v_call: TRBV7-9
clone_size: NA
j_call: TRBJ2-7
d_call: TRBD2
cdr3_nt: TGTGCCAGCAGCGGGACTAGCGGGAGTGGAGAGCAGTACTTC
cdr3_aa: CASSGTSGSGEQYF

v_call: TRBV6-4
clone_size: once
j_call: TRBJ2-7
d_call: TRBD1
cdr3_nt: TGTGCCAGTAAGAGACAACAGGGGGACCAGGGCCCCTTCTACTACGAGCAGTACTTC
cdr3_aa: CASKRQQGDQGPFYYEQYF

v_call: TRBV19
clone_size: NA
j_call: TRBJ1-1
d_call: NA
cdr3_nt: TGTGCCAGTAGCCGGGGGAGGCGGGACACTGAAGCTTTCTTT
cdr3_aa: CASSRGRRDTEAFF

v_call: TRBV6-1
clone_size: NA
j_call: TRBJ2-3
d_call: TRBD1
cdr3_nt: TGTGCCAGCAGTGAAGCGGGGACAGGTGGTGTGGGGACGCAGTATTTT
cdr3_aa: CASSEAGTGGVGTQYF

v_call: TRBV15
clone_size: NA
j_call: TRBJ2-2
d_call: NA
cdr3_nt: TGTGCCACCAGCAGAGAGGGGGGAATCACCGGGGAGCTGTTTTTT
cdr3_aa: CATSREGGITGELFF

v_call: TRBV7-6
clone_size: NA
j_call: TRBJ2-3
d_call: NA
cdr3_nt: TGTGCCAGCAGCTTAGCGTTTGGAGGGGCGCTTTTTGCGCAGTATTTT
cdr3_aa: CASSLAFGGALFAQYF

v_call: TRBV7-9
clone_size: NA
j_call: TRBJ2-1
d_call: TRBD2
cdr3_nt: TGTGCCAGCAGCTCCGGTGCAGCGGGAGTACGCAATGAGCAGTTCTTC
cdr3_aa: CASSSGAAGVRNEQFF

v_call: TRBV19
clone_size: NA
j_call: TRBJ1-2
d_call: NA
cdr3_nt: TGTGCCAGTAGGTGGGGCAGCTATGGCTACACCTTC
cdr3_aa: CASRWGSYGYTF

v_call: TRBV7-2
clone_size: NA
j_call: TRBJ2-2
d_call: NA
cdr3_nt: TGTGCCAGCAGACCGGACACAAACACCGGGGAGCTGTTTTTT
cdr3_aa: CASRPDTNTGELFF

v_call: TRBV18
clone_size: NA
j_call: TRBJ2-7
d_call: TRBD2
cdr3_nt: TGTGCCAGCTCACCTGGGACTAGCGGGAGAGGCTACGAGCAGTACTTC
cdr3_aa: CASSPGTSGRGYEQYF

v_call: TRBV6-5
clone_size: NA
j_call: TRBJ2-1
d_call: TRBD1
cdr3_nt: TGTGCCAGCAGCCAGGACAGGACGTCCTACAATGAGCAGTTCTTC
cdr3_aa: CASSQDRTSYNEQFF